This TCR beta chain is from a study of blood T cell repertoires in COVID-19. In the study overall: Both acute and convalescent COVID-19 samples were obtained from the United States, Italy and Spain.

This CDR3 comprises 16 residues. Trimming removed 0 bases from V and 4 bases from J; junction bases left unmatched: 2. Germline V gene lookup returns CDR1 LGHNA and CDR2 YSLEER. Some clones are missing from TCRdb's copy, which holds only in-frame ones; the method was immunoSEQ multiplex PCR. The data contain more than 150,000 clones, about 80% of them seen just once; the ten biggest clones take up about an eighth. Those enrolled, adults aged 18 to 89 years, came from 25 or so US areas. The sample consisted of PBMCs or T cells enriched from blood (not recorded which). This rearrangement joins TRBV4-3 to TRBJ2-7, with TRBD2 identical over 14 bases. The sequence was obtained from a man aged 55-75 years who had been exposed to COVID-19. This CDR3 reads CASSQDGTSGSYEQYF. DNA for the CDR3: TGCGCCAGCAGCCAAGACGGGACTAGCGGGAGTTACGAGCAGTACTTC.